Listed here is a single TCR beta chain. There is no known antigen for this receptor. Base qualities are not at hand, and no much larger clone is one base apart. This entry comes from a study of T cell changes during pregnancy in multiple sclerosis (dated by TCRdb to between 2019 and 2020). With regard to the full study: Changes in the T cell repertoire over the course of pregnancy were examined in this study in women with multiple sclerosis.

V drops 3 bases and J drops 1 base, leaving 10 bases in between. The CDR3 has 15 amino acids, counting the end cysteine and phenylalanine. The DNA shown is the 45-base CDR3, in frame from base 1. CDR1 SNHLY and CDR2 FYNNEI were looked up in the germline V gene. The library was prepared using the immunoSEQ multiplex PCR assay. This immuneACCESS table, as held by TCRdb, lists in-frame sequences with V and J called but not all clones. Of the missing ones, under half trace to an unresolved V gene in checked studies; the others have no known cause. This sample comprises tens of thousands of clones, about nine tenths of them detected only once. The ten top clones hold around 1.5% of the sample.

This specimen was peripheral blood, taken in the third trimester of pregnancy. The receptor's source is a female donor with multiple sclerosis, enrolled in a pregnancy study. The sequence joins TRBV2 to TRBJ1-3; tentative D gene TRBD1, with 5 bases matching. The CDR3 protein: CASSDPQGSGNTIYF. Read as DNA, the sequence is TGTGCCAGCAGTGACCCCCAGGGATCTGGAAACACCATATATTTT. The full variable domain, completed from the reference TRBV2 and TRBJ1-3 proteins outside the CDR3, reads EPEVTQTPSHQVTQMGQEVILRCVPISNHLYFYWYRQILGQKVEFLVSFYNNEISEKSEIFDDQFSVERPDGSNFTLKIRSTKLEDSAMYFCASSDPQGSGNTIYFGEGSWLTVV.